These 32 T cell receptor beta chains originate from one sample sequenced in a study of blood T cells in healthy people across ages. Primers used in a second PCR of roughly 6 to 12 cycles were a sample-barcoded 5' primer and a J-beta primer mix. In TCRdb, the 5' RACE reads were re-called with MiXCR into one record per CDR3 protein. The sample has approximately 1.5 million distinct CDR3 sequences, roughly 32% seen once; the top ten hold approximately 10%. Sequences were obtained from blood. The receptors come from a woman in her twenties or thirties in good health.

This clonotype was counted only a few times. V is TRBV12-3 or TRBV12-4 and J is TRBJ2-3; TRBD2 matches at 8 bases. The CDR3 has 16 residues. Trimming cost V 3 bases and J 4 bases; bases outside gene matches: 9. Here the CDR3 reads CASSFSPGGPPDTQYF. In DNA form, the CDR3 reads TGTGCCAGCAGTTTCTCCCCGGGAGGGCCCCCAGATACGCAGTATTTT.

This clonotype appeared many times. The rearrangement links TRBV3-1 to TRBJ2-7, with a weak D call TRBD2 (5 bases). CDR3 size: 12 residues. Looked up from germline, CDR1 is LGHDT and CDR2 is YNNKEL (reference sequence). Trimming removed 3 bases at V and 4 bases at J, with 7 bases between. The chain's CDR3 is CASSQRDYEQYF. Written as DNA, the CDR3 is TGTGCCAGCAGCCAGAGGGATTACGAGCAGTACTTC.

The genes are TRBV4-2 and TRBJ2-7, with 9 bases aligning to TRBD2. This CDR3 contains 16 residues. J gave up 3 bases and V 3 bases, and 9 bases lay outside the gene matches. Germline V lookup: CDR1 LGHNA, CDR2 YNFKEQ. The CDR3 sequence is CASSQESGTSSYEQYF. The CDR3 nucleotides are TGTGCCAGCAGCCAGGAATCCGGGACTAGCAGCTACGAGCAGTACTTC.

The chain joins TRBV28 to TRBJ2-4, with D perhaps TRBD2 (7 bases). V lost 5 bases and J 3 bases, leaving 17 bases between the germline ends. The CDR3 length is 16 residues. Germline V CDR1 and CDR2: MDHEN, SYDVKM. CDR3 in amino acids: CASSPRGAMGKNIQYF. The CDR3 DNA reads as TGTGCCAGCAGTCCCCGGGGGGCGATGGGCAAAAACATTCAGTACTTC. Using reference TRBV28 and TRBJ2-4 for the parts outside the CDR3, the full variable domain is DVKVTQSSRYLVKRTGEKVFLECVQDMDHENMFWYRQDPGLGLRLIYFSYDVKMKEKGDIPEGYSVSREKKERFSLILESASTNQTSMYLCASSPRGAMGKNIQYFGAGTRLSVL.

This clonotype was picked up many times. The J gene is TRBJ2-1, the V gene TRBV4-1; D uncertain. The CDR3 consists of 16 residues. The germline V gene encodes CDR1 MGHRA and CDR2 YSYEKL. V was cut by 4 bases and J by 8 bases, with 21 bases left in between. In DNA, the CDR3 is TGCGCCAGCAGCCGCCCCCCCCCACTGGGTCTCGATGAGCAGTTCTTC. It codes for CASSRPPPLGLDEQFF.

The sample holds many counts of this clonotype. This sequence joins TRBV5-1 and TRBJ2-1, with TRBD2 as a possible D gene (5 bases). The V end was cut by 4 bases, the J end by 10 bases, with 9 bases between. Germline values: CDR1 SGHRS, CDR2 YFSETQ. The CDR3 consists of 11 residues. CDR3 in amino acids: CASSPEREQFF. CDR3 bases: TGCGCCAGCAGCCCTGAGCGGGAGCAGTTCTTC.

This chain uses TRBV19 with TRBJ2-3; D not resolved. Germline-derived CDR1 and CDR2 are LNHDA and SQIVND (reference sequence). The CDR3 has 16 amino acids. V was pared by 6 bases and J by 0 bases, with 16 bases between. The CDR3 DNA reads TGTGCCAGTAGCTTCACTCGGGTCATGAGCACAGATACGCAGTATTTT. Amino acid sequence: CASSFTRVMSTDTQYF.

This clonotype showed up just a few times. The chain uses TRBV27 and TRBJ2-5; TRBD2 is a possible D gene (5 bases). The CDR3 runs 14 residues. Germline assignment: CDR1 MNHEY and CDR2 SMNVEV (reference sequence). V lost 1 base to trimming and J lost 2 bases, with 8 bases between them. For the CDR3, the DNA is TGTGCCAGCAGTTTATTGCCGGGGCAAGAGACCCAGTACTTC. It yields the protein CASSLLPGQETQYF.

The sample holds a few counts of this clonotype. The V and J genes are TRBV20-1 and TRBJ2-7; the match to TRBD2 covers 10 bases. The V gene end was trimmed by 3 bases and the J gene end by 3 bases; junction bases not matched to a gene: 5. Germline CDR1 reads DFQATT; CDR2 reads SNEGSKA (reference sequence). The length of the CDR3 is 14 residues. The CDR3 spells CSASPSSGSYEQYF. The CDR3 DNA reads TGCAGTGCTAGTCCTTCTAGCGGGAGCTACGAGCAGTACTTC.

The V and J genes are TRBV9 and TRBJ2-7, with 7 bases that match TRBD1. Germline-derived CDR1 and CDR2 are SGDLS and YYNGEE. With 2 bases clipped from V and 7 bases from J, the junction kept 12 bases outside the gene matches. This CDR3 has 15 amino acids. The CDR3 coding sequence is TGTGCCAGCAGCGTGGGGGACAGCCCGGCCAGGGAGCAGTACTTC. It yields the protein CASSVGDSPAREQYF.

The V call is TRBV7-2, the J call TRBJ1-1; maybe TRBD1 (6 bases). Germline V gene data show CDR1 as SGHTA and CDR2 as FQGNSA. Trimming removed 6 bases at V and 6 bases at J, with 17 bases between. The CDR3 is made up of 14 amino acids. The CDR3, as DNA: TGTGCCAGCAGGGAGGGACATCTAAAGGCTGAAGCTTTCTTT. This codes for CASREGHLKAEAFF.

There are a few counts of this clonotype. The chain combines TRBV6-1 with TRBJ2-5; a possible D gene is TRBD2 (7 bases). The CDR3 consists of 15 residues. V dropped 10 bases and J dropped 2 bases, with 20 bases sitting between them. Germline-derived CDR1 and CDR2 are MNHNS and SASEGT. CDR3 region: CATFPRRGGQETQYF. CDR3 bases: TGTGCCACTTTCCCTAGGAGGGGGGGTCAAGAGACCCAGTACTTC.

This clonotype was picked up one time. The CDR3: CASSYSAGGSGYEQYF. CDR3 in DNA: TGTGCCAGCAGTTACTCAGCGGGAGGTTCGGGCTACGAGCAGTACTTC. This sequence joins TRBV27 and TRBJ2-7, with TRBD2 matching 9 bases. The germline V gene has CDR1 MNHEY and CDR2 SMNVEV (reference sequence). V was pared by 4 bases and J by 3 bases, with 10 bases of the junction left unmatched. The CDR3 loop spans 16 amino acids.

On this clonotype itself: This may come from a read error, since a much larger clone is one base off. The rearrangement uses TRBV12-3 or TRBV12-4 and TRBJ2-3, with 14 bases that match TRBD2. The ends lost 5 bases at V and 4 bases at J; junction bases unmatched: 2. There are 15 residues in the CDR3. In DNA form, the CDR3 reads TGTGCCAGCAGTCAGACTAGCGGGGGGGCAGATACGCAGTATTTT. It translates to CASSQTSGGADTQYF.

This clonotype occurred once. This chain connects TRBV30 to TRBJ1-4; D is ambiguous. The CDR3 runs 14 residues. V was cut by 1 base and J by 2 bases, with 8 bases left in between. Per germline, CDR1 GTSNPN and CDR2 SVGIG (reference sequence). The CDR3 is CAWSAVGTNEKLFF. The CDR3 DNA follows: TGTGCCTGGAGTGCGGTGGGGACTAATGAAAAACTGTTTTTT.

As DNA, the CDR3 is TGTGCCAGCAGTGTGGGGGCAGGGGGCTCGTACGAGCAGTACTTC. This translates into CASSVGAGGSYEQYF. This chain joins TRBV6-4 and TRBJ2-7; 8 bases line up with TRBD1. The V and J ends lost 4 bases and 4 bases, in that order; junction bases with no gene match: 9. The germline V gene encodes CDR1 MRHNA and CDR2 SNTAGT. The CDR3 contains 15 residues.

The chain is built from TRBV11-2 and TRBJ2-7; D is ambiguous. This CDR3 is 12 amino acids long. Germline values: CDR1 SGHAT, CDR2 FQNNGV. V lost 3 bases, J lost 6 bases, and 9 bases lay in between. CDR3 sequence: CASSLAVSEQYF. Written as DNA, the CDR3 is TGTGCCAGCAGCTTGGCAGTATCCGAGCAGTACTTC.

The chain recombines TRBV18 with TRBJ2-5; tentative D call: TRBD1 (6 bases). The CDR3 length is 14 residues. V was shortened by 1 base and J by 5 bases, with 11 bases between the two germline ends. Germline values: CDR1 KGHSH, CDR2 LQKENI. CDR3 nucleotides: TGTGCCAGCTCACCACGGACAGACCGGGAGACCCAGTACTTC. This gives the protein CASSPRTDRETQYF. Full variable domain (missing parts from reference TRBV18 and TRBJ2-5): NAGVMQNPRHLVRRRGQEARLRCSPMKGHSHVYWYRQLPEEGLKFMVYLQKENIIDESGMPKERFSAEFPKEGPSILRIQQVVRGDSAAYFCASSPRTDRETQYFGPGTRLLVL.

This chain connects TRBV4-1 to TRBJ1-5, with D perhaps matching TRBD1 (5 bases). CDR1 and CDR2 from the germline V gene are MGHRA and YSYEKL. CDR3 length: 15 residues. V dropped 1 base and J dropped 5 bases, with 12 bases sitting between them. The CDR3 region is CASSQGRVGDQPQHF. CDR3 coding DNA: TGCGCCAGCAGCCAAGGCAGGGTGGGGGATCAGCCCCAGCATTTT.

The table lists this clonotype with a few counts. The chain carries TRBV5-1 and TRBJ2-2; unclear D gene. The CDR3 consists of 14 residues. The V end lost 1 base, the J end lost 5 bases, and 9 bases lay between the germline ends. Germline V lookup: CDR1 SGHRS, CDR2 YFSETQ. CDR3 loop: CASSLLTLTGELFF. The CDR3 DNA follows: TGCGCCAGCAGCTTGCTCACCCTAACCGGGGAGCTGTTTTTT.

The rearrangement links TRBV7-2 to TRBJ2-7, with D tentatively TRBD1 or TRBD2 (5 bases each). V lost 7 bases, J lost 4 bases, and 11 bases lay in between. The CDR3 covers 12 residues. CDR1 is SGHTA, CDR2 FQGNSA, per germline. CDR3 in amino acids: CASTLGRYEQYF. CDR3 bases: TGTGCCAGCACCCTGGGACGGTACGAGCAGTACTTC.

The rearrangement links TRBV20-1 to TRBJ2-1; TRBD1 matches at 7 bases. There are 15 residues in the CDR3. Germline-derived CDR1 and CDR2 are DFQATT and SNEGSKA (reference sequence). With V trimmed by 1 base and J by 3 bases, 6 bases remained unmatched. The CDR3 DNA follows: TGCAGTGCTAGAGGGGAGACAGGGAACTACAATGAGCAGTTCTTC. Its translation is CSARGETGNYNEQFF.

The genes are TRBV28 and TRBJ2-5; 13 bases line up with TRBD2. The CDR3 loop spans 18 amino acids. V was pared by 4 bases and J by 0 bases, with 8 bases of the junction left unmatched. Germline loops: CDR1 MDHEN, CDR2 SYDVKM. The CDR3, as DNA: TGTGCCAGCAGTTCCGCGACTAGCGGGGGGAAGTACCAAGAGACCCAGTACTTC. Translated: CASSSATSGGKYQETQYF.

J is TRBJ2-7 and V is TRBV30, with D unclear. CDR3 size: 14 residues. V lost 0 bases and J 2 bases, leaving 11 bases between the germline ends. Germline V gene data show CDR1 as GTSNPN and CDR2 as SVGIG (reference sequence). The chain's CDR3 is CAWSVSSSTYEQYF. The CDR3, as DNA: TGTGCCTGGAGTGTAAGCTCCAGCACCTACGAGCAGTACTTC.

This sequence joins TRBV2 and TRBJ1-1; 8 nucleotides line up with TRBD1. The CDR3 contains 14 residues. V was clipped by 4 bases and J by 4 bases; unmatched bases: 5. Germline CDR1 is SNHLY and CDR2 is FYNNEI. The CDR3 region has the DNA TGTGCCAGCAGTGTGGAGGACAGGGCCACTGAAGCTTTCTTT. Protein product: CASSVEDRATEAFF.

There are many counts of this clonotype. The CDR3 region is CSASAGGRGYEQYF. Written as DNA, the CDR3 is TGCAGTGCTAGTGCGGGGGGCAGGGGTTACGAGCAGTACTTC. This rearrangement joins TRBV20-1 to TRBJ2-7, with 8 nucleotides matching TRBD2. The J segment lost 4 bases and the V segment lost 3 bases, leaving 8 bases of the junction unmatched. Looked up from germline, CDR1 is DFQATT and CDR2 is SNEGSKA (reference sequence). This CDR3 comprises 14 residues.

This clonotype has ten or more counts. The chain links TRBV7-2 to TRBJ2-7, with 10 bases that match TRBD1. The CDR3 sequence is 14 residues long. CDR1 SGHTA and CDR2 FQGNSA come from the germline V gene. V shed 5 bases, J shed 2 bases, and the junction held 3 bases outside the gene matches. For the CDR3, the DNA is TGTGCCAGCAGCGCCGGGACAGGGGCCTACGAGCAGTACTTC. Its translation is CASSAGTGAYEQYF.

This chain uses TRBV12-3 or TRBV12-4 with TRBJ1-6, with a weak D call TRBD1 (6 bases). Trimming cost V 3 bases and J 7 bases, with 10 bases left between them. CDR3 size: 14 residues. The CDR3 loop is CASSLDSLNSPLHF. CDR3 DNA: TGTGCCAGCAGTTTGGACAGCTTAAATTCACCCCTCCACTTT.

This clonotype was seen more than once but under ten times. The J gene is TRBJ1-2, the V gene TRBV29-1, with D possibly TRBD1 on 6 matching bases. The CDR3 is made up of 15 amino acids. The ends were cut back, 5 bases at V and 5 bases at J, with 21 bases in the middle. Germline assignment: CDR1 SQVTM and CDR2 ANQGSEA. The CDR3 sequence: CSVLPGGIINYGYTF. DNA of the CDR3: TGCAGCGTTCTTCCGGGGGGCATAATAAATTATGGCTACACCTTC.

The rearrangement joins TRBV7-8 to TRBJ1-6; D gene ambiguous. Trimming took 5 bases from V and 9 from J, leaving 17 bases between them. The CDR3 has 15 residues. Germline V gene lookup returns CDR1 SGHVS and CDR2 FQNEAQ. Here the CDR3 reads CASSPNLGLGSPLHF. Written as DNA, the CDR3 is TGTGCCAGCAGCCCCAACCTGGGGTTGGGTTCACCCCTCCACTTT.

A remark on this clonotype: This may arise from a read error, as a much more abundant clone is one base away. V is TRBV20-1 and J is TRBJ2-1; 7 nucleotides align to TRBD2. Per the germline V gene, CDR1 is DFQATT and CDR2 is SNEGSKA (reference sequence). The CDR3 sequence is 12 residues long. CDR3 nucleotide sequence: TGCGGTGCTACGGCGGGAGAACATGAGCAGTTCTTC. Translating it yields CGATAGEHEQFF.

The CDR3 DNA follows: TGTGCCAGCAGTTTTAGGGGCAGCGGTAATCAGCCCCAGCATTTT. Protein product: CASSFRGSGNQPQHF. The chain combines TRBV28 with TRBJ1-5; D perhaps matches TRBD1 (5 bases). CDR3 length: 15 residues. V lost 3 bases and J lost 4, with 13 bases in between. Germline V gene data show CDR1 as MDHEN and CDR2 as SYDVKM.